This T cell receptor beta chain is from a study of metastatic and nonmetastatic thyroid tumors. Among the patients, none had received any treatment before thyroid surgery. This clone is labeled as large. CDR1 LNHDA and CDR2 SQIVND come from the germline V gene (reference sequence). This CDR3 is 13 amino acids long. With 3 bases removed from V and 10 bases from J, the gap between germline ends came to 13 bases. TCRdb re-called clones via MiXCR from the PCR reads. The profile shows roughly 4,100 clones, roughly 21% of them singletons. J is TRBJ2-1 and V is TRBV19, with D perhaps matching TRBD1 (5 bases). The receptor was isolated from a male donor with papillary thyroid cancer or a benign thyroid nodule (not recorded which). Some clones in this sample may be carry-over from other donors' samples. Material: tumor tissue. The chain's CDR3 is CASSILQGGEQFF. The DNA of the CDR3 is TGTGCCAGTAGTATCTTGCAGGGTGGAGAGCAGTTCTTC.